This TCR beta chain was retrieved from a study of T cell responses to AZD1222 COVID-19 vaccine. Combined were second doses at about 4 or about 12 weeks. On this clone: Its antigen remains unidentified.

Study-wide results and caveats: Close to half of spike-specific TCRs reportedly recognize unmutated variant regions. At 160-218 and 743-854, vaccine-associated CD4 TCRs were dominant, and they spanned spike. Spike-specific TCRs gained breadth and depth after people received two AZD1222 doses.

Clones were sequenced by immunoSEQ multiplex PCR, and TCRdb holds only the in-frame ones, with some missing. Altogether fewer than 200,000 clones are present, about nine tenths being singletons, with the ten largest covering 1.5% to 2%. Germline-derived CDR1 and CDR2 are SGHAT and FQNNGV. The CDR3 is 17 residues long. V gave up 5 bases and J gave up 6 bases; unmatched junction bases: 14. This specimen was peripheral blood, taken 28 days after the second AZD1222 dose. The chain has TRBV11-2 and TRBJ2-7, with 12 bases that match TRBD2. The clonotype was recovered from an adult who received the AZD1222 COVID-19 vaccine. CDR3 in DNA: TGTGCCAGCAGCATCCGACTAGCGGGGGCTTCTTACATCGAGCAGTACTTC. It is translated as CASSIRLAGASYIEQYF.